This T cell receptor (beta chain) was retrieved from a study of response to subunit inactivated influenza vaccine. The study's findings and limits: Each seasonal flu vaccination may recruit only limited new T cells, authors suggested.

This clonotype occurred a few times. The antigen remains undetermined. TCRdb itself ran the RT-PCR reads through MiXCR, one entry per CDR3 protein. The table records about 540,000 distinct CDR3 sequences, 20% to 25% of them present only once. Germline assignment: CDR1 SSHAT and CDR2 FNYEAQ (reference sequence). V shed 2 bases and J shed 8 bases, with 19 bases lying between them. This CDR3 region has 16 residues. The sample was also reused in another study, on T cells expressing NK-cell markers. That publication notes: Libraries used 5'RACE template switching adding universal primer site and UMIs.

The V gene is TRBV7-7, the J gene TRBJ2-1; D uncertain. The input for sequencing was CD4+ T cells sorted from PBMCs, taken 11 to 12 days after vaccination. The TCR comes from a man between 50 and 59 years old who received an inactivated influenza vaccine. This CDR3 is CASSLSHDTVPHEQFF. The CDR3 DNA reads TGTGCCAGCAGCTTATCGCATGACACGGTCCCCCATGAGCAGTTCTTC.